Below are 4 T cell receptor delta chains sequenced from a single sample in a study of gamma-delta T cells after stem cell transplantation. TCRdb called clones anew from the RT-PCR reads with CATT. The repertoire holds hundreds of delta-chain clones, 6.3% seen once, with approximately 94% in the top ten. The sequenced sample consisted of gamma-delta T cells. Receptor source: a human donor. It is not recorded whose cells these are; they may come from a transplant donor.

This clone was counted only a few times. TCRdb lists the protein of a much larger clone for this DNA, which differs at residue 8, so this is likely a read error; the protein given here is translated from the DNA itself. Other DNA sequences in this specimen translate into the identical CDR3. V and J are TRDV1 and TRDJ1; 12 nucleotides line up with TRDD3. Germline CDR1 TSWWSYY, CDR2 QGS. V lost 3 bases and J lost 1; bases outside the gene matches: 21. There are 22 residues in the CDR3. CDR3 sequence reads: CALGDPRGSVRLGDTGTDKLIF. In DNA, the CDR3 is TGTGCTCTTGGGGATCCACGAGGGTCAGTACGACTGGGGGATACAGGCACCGATAAACTCATCTTT.

This clone has only a few counts. CDR3 loop: CACDAILGDLKKMFF. The CDR3 coding sequence is TGTGCCTGTGACGCTATACTGGGGGACCTAAAGAAGATGTTTTTC. The rearrangement joins TRDV2 to TRDJ3, with TRDD3 identical over 9 bases. Germline-derived CDR1 and CDR2 are GEAIGNYY and EKD. The CDR3 has 15 residues. Germline trimming cut 3 bases from V and 17 bases from J; bases unmatched to any gene: 13.

Worth noting for this clone: TCRdb records a much larger clone's protein for this DNA, with a difference at residue 11 that likely arises from a read error; the protein given is the translation of the DNA. This chain connects TRDV1 to TRDJ1; 10 nucleotides line up with TRDD3. V was pared by 6 bases and J by 3 bases, with 16 bases of the junction left unmatched. From germline, CDR1 is TSWWSYY and CDR2 QGS. The CDR3 consists of 18 residues. The CDR3 is CALGAGGTGGCLADKLIF. The CDR3 nucleotides read TGTGCTCTTGGCGCGGGGGGTACTGGGGGATGTCTCGCCGATAAACTCATCTTT.

This chain connects TRDV2 to TRDJ1; 11 bases are a match to TRDD3. The germline CDR1 and CDR2 sequences are GEAIGNYY and EKD. CDR3 length: 21 amino acids. Unmatched junction bases numbered 19, after V lost 1 base and J lost 1 base. The CDR3 coding sequence is TGTGCCTGTGACACAGTTCCTACTTCTGGGGGATACCTGGCGTGCACCGATAAACTCATCTTT. This gives the protein CACDTVPTSGGYLACTDKLIF.